A selection of T cell receptor beta chains follows, all from one sample in a study of blood T cells in healthy people across ages. TCRdb reprocessed the 5' RACE reads with MiXCR, giving one entry per CDR3 protein. The data show about 930,000 distinct CDR3 sequences, about 29% seen once. The sample also formed part of further work on T cells of mothers and their children.

The source material was blood. These receptors came from a woman in her thirties or forties in good health. Each CDR3 is given without its conserved first and last residue. The listing skips clone size in some rows; elsewhere it reads once, few, many or a size class.

TRBV10-3	-	TRBJ2-3	AISSRPARDTQY
TRBV20-1	few	TRBJ1-4	GASVPGQGRSNEKLF
TRBV19	once	TRBJ2-1	ASSIGRQYNEQF
TRBV7-2	-	TRBJ1-4	ASSPRTGRGNEKLF
TRBV28	few	-	ASTLGVGSYEQY
TRBV6-9	many	TRBJ2-2	ASSRDSPNTGELF
TRBV9	few	TRBJ1-2	ASTAGSSYGYT
TRBV12-3/TRBV12-4	many	TRBJ1-2	ASAVAGYGYT
TRBV15	-	TRBJ1-4	ATSRDLGSNEKLF
TRBV13	many	TRBJ2-7	ASSLAQRVVDEQY
TRBV7-2	-	TRBJ2-4	ASSTAGQFGQY
TRBV3-1	-	TRBJ2-5	ASSQGLAGVPSETQY
TRBV5-5	many	TRBJ1-2	ASRQPGVNYGYT
TRBV12-3/TRBV12-4	-	TRBJ1-2	ASSPSGQGASYGYT
TRBV15	few	TRBJ2-7	ATSRDRGRGQY
TRBV5-1	-	TRBJ2-5	ASSFGTDPYTETQY
TRBV7-2	few	TRBJ2-7	ASSLDGQAYEQY
TRBV6-2/TRBV6-3	-	TRBJ2-5	ASSYAGTGGRKTQY
TRBV28	-	TRBJ1-2	ASSQTGTGVGRAYGYT
TRBV7-9	-	-	ASSEARGRNEQY
TRBV25-1	-	TRBJ2-3	ASRIENTQY